One sample yielded the 3 T cell receptor beta chains listed below, sequenced in a study of technical replicates of blood from a few donors (dated by TCRdb to the late 2010s). Library prep was done by the immunoSEQ multiplex PCR assay. TCRdb provides this immuneACCESS table in a form limited to in-frame rearrangements. Some clones are lacking; in checked studies, under half of them reflect an unresolved V gene, and why the rest are absent is not known. Across this sample there are fewer than 85,000 clones, with just under 95% seen only once. The top ten clonotypes cover approximately 0.25% of the sample. Sequenced input: T cells isolated from PBMCs. The origin of the receptors is a human donor in good health.

The chain couples TRBV13 to TRBJ2-5, with D possibly being TRBD1 (7 bases). The CDR3 is 14 residues long. V was cut by 5 bases and J by 0 bases, with 10 bases left in between. Germline V CDR1 and CDR2: PRHDT, FYEKMQ (reference sequence). The CDR3 sequence: CASSAGQNQETQYF. CDR3 nucleotide sequence: TGTGCCAGCAGCGCGGGACAGAACCAAGAGACCCAGTACTTC.

The chain employs TRBV7-9 and TRBJ2-1, with D possibly matching TRBD2 (7 bases). This CDR3 has 15 amino acids. The V end was cut by 4 bases, the J end by 2 bases, with 12 bases between. Looked up from germline, CDR1 is SEHNR and CDR2 is FQNEAQ (reference sequence). CDR3 residues: CASSSRGGPYNEQFF. CDR3 DNA sequence: TGTGCCAGCAGCTCGAGGGGGGGTCCCTACAATGAGCAGTTCTTC. Looking up the rest from reference TRBV7-9 and TRBJ2-1 gives the full variable domain: DTGVSQNPRHKITKRGQNVTFRCDPISEHNRLYWYRQTLGQGPEFLTYFQNEAQLEKSRLLSDRFSAERPKGSFSTLEIQRTEQGDSAMYLCASSSRGGPYNEQFFGPGTRLTVL.

This chain connects TRBV18 to TRBJ1-2; no definite D call. Germline values: CDR1 KGHSH, CDR2 LQKENI. CDR3 length: 15 amino acids. Trimming pared 3 bases from V and 4 bases from J, leaving 15 bases between. The CDR3 spells CASSPGNDGSYGYTF. CDR3 DNA sequence: TGTGCCAGCTCACCGGGAAACGACGGGAGCTATGGCTACACCTTC.